The 18 T cell receptor beta chains reported below all come from one sample, sequenced in a study of blood T cell repertoires in COVID-19. Clones were sequenced by immunoSEQ multiplex PCR, and TCRdb holds only the in-frame ones, with some missing. The table shows 200,000 to 250,000 clones, with more than 80% occurring only once. Sequenced material: peripheral blood. These receptors all come from a human donor in a cohort sampled during active COVID-19.

The chain carries TRBV3-1 (or the pseudogene TRBV3-2) and TRBJ2-3, with D hard to call. CDR3 length equals 15 residues. Germline V gene data show CDR1 as LGHDT and CDR2 as YNNKEL (reference sequence). The V end was cut by 0 bases, the J end by 4 bases, with 11 bases between. Here the CDR3 DNA reads TGTGCCAGCAGCCAAGATCGAGGAAACTCAGATACGCAGTATTTT. This codes for CASSQDRGNSDTQYF.

The chain is built from TRBV5-1 and TRBJ2-7; 8 nucleotides line up with TRBD1. The CDR3 is 16 residues long. Germline assignment: CDR1 SGHRS and CDR2 YFSETQ. V lost 4 bases and J lost 3; bases outside the gene matches: 12. CDR3 in amino acids: CASSPGRGPTGYEQYF. The CDR3 DNA reads TGCGCCAGCAGCCCAGGCAGGGGGCCCACCGGCTACGAGCAGTACTTC.

The chain links TRBV18 to TRBJ2-3, with D maybe TRBD1 (5 bases). The V and J ends lost 3 bases and 10 bases respectively, with 8 bases between them. Germline CDR1 KGHSH, CDR2 LQKENI. This CDR3 is 11 amino acids long. As DNA, the CDR3 is TGTGCCAGCTCACCCCAGGGTCCGCAGTATTTT. Translation gives CASSPQGPQYF.

This chain joins TRBV5-1 and TRBJ1-3, with 8 bases matching TRBD1. J lost 6 bases, V lost 7 bases, and 6 bases had no gene match. CDR1 is SGHRS, CDR2 YFSETQ, per germline. The CDR3 spans 13 residues. The CDR3 sequence: CASSGQGENTIYF. The CDR3 DNA sequence: TGCGCCAGCTCAGGACAGGGCGAAAACACCATATATTTT.

The rearrangement joins TRBV6-5 to TRBJ1-1, with 11 bases aligning to TRBD1. With V trimmed by 6 bases and J by 8 bases, 8 bases remained unmatched. This CDR3 comprises 14 residues. Germline CDR1 is MNHEY and CDR2 is SVGAGI. The CDR3 is CASRPSRTGGEAFF. Here the CDR3 DNA reads TGTGCCAGCAGACCATCTAGGACAGGGGGCGAAGCTTTCTTT.

The chain links TRBV7-2 to TRBJ1-5; 11 bases fit TRBD1. Trimming cost V 4 bases and J 6 bases; bases outside gene matches: 5. Germline V gives CDR1 SGHTA, CDR2 FQGNSA. The CDR3 is made up of 15 amino acids. CDR3 nucleotides: TGTGCCAGCAGCTGGACAGGGGGCGTCGGTCAGCCCCAGCATTTT. As protein: CASSWTGGVGQPQHF.

The rearrangement joins TRBV10-1 to TRBJ2-1, with D maybe TRBD1 (6 bases). Germline assignment: CDR1 WNHNN and CDR2 SYGVQD (reference sequence). Trimming pared 10 bases from V and 0 bases from J, leaving 13 bases between. The CDR3 sequence is 14 residues long. CDR3 loop: CATARDNSYNEQFF. CDR3 in DNA: TGCGCCACTGCCCGGGACAACTCCTACAATGAGCAGTTCTTC.

This rearrangement joins TRBV28 to TRBJ1-6; possible D gene TRBD1, 6 bases. Trimming stripped 6 bases from V and 7 bases from J, with 22 bases between. CDR1 is MDHEN and CDR2 is SYDVKM in the germline V gene. The CDR3 is made up of 17 amino acids. The CDR3 DNA reads TGTGCCAGCAGCCGGGGAGGGGGATTGTTAGGGAATTCACCCCTCCACTTT. Its protein product is CASSRGGGLLGNSPLHF.

The rearrangement links TRBV2 to TRBJ2-3, with a possible D match to TRBD2 (6 bases). The CDR3 loop spans 14 amino acids. The germline V and J ends were trimmed by 0 bases and 15 bases, with 19 bases remaining between them. CDR1 is SNHLY and CDR2 is FYNNEI in the germline V gene. In nucleotides, the CDR3 is TGTGCCAGCAGTGAAGCAGGAGGAGGGGACGCTTCCTATTTT. It yields the protein CASSEAGGGDASYF.

The CDR3 here is CASSFEGGNYEQYF. The CDR3 DNA follows: TGCGCCAGCAGCTTCGAAGGGGGCAATTACGAGCAGTACTTC. The J gene is TRBJ2-7, the V gene TRBV5-1; the match to TRBD1 covers 7 bases. CDR1 and CDR2 from the germline V gene are SGHRS and YFSETQ. The junction had 6 bases not matched to a gene; V was cut back by 2 bases and J by 4 bases. This CDR3 contains 14 residues. The full variable domain, with the rest looked up from reference TRBV5-1 and TRBJ2-7, is KAGVTQTPRYLIKTRGQQVTLSCSPISGHRSVSWYQQTPGQGLQFLFEYFSETQRNKGNFPGRFSGRQFSNSRSEMNVSTLELGDSALYLCASSFEGGNYEQYFGPGTRLTVT.

The chain uses TRBV5-1 and TRBJ2-1; TRBD2 matches 9 bases. This CDR3 has 15 residues. The J segment lost 3 bases and the V segment lost 5 bases, leaving 6 bases of the junction unmatched. Germline V lookup: CDR1 SGHRS, CDR2 YFSETQ. CDR3 in amino acids: CASRPGTSNYNEQFF. The CDR3 bases are TGCGCCAGCAGGCCCGGGACTAGCAACTACAATGAGCAGTTCTTC. Filled out from reference TRBV5-1 and TRBJ2-1, the complete variable domain reads KAGVTQTPRYLIKTRGQQVTLSCSPISGHRSVSWYQQTPGQGLQFLFEYFSETQRNKGNFPGRFSGRQFSNSRSEMNVSTLELGDSALYLCASRPGTSNYNEQFFGPGTRLTVL.

The chain has TRBV4-2 and TRBJ2-1; the D gene is possibly TRBD2 (6 bases). Germline V gene lookup returns CDR1 LGHNA and CDR2 YNFKEQ. CDR3 length: 19 residues. The V end lost 4 bases, the J end lost 0 bases, and 22 bases lay between the germline ends. CDR3: CASSLTGVVGSGSYNEQFF. CDR3 sequence (DNA): TGTGCCAGCAGCCTCACGGGGGTAGTCGGGTCGGGCTCCTACAATGAGCAGTTCTTC.

The rearrangement links TRBV2 to TRBJ1-2; D is possibly TRBD1 (5 bases). The CDR3 is 15 residues long. Germline CDR1 SNHLY, CDR2 FYNNEI. With 10 bases removed from V and 8 bases from J, the gap between germline ends came to 26 bases. Written as DNA, the CDR3 is TGTGCCACTACGGGCGGTTTAGGGACTTCCTACGGCTACACCTTC. The encoded protein is CATTGGLGTSYGYTF.

The chain recombines TRBV6-1 with TRBJ2-3; the D gene is possibly TRBD2 (6 bases). V was clipped by 4 bases and J by 5 bases, with 13 bases between them. Germline lookup yields CDR1 MNHNS and CDR2 SASEGT. The CDR3 contains 14 residues. CDR3 in amino acids: CASSGAEGIDTQYF. As DNA, the CDR3 is TGTGCCAGCAGTGGAGCGGAGGGTATAGATACGCAGTATTTT.

The V call is TRBV5-1, the J call TRBJ2-5, with 7 bases fitting TRBD2. The V gene's germline CDR1 is SGHRS and CDR2 YFSETQ. This CDR3 has 15 amino acids. The ends lost 1 base at V and 4 bases at J; junction bases unmatched: 7. The CDR3 DNA reads as TGCGCCAGCAGCTTGACACGCGGGAGTGGAGAGACCCAGTACTTC. This codes for CASSLTRGSGETQYF.

To note about this clone: This same CDR3 is encoded by further DNA sequences in the sample. The CDR3 region is CASGTSGSSYNEQFF. DNA for the CDR3: TGCGCCAGCGGGACTAGCGGGAGCTCCTACAATGAGCAGTTCTTC. The rearrangement links TRBV5-1 to TRBJ2-1; 14 nucleotides align to TRBD2. This CDR3 region has 15 residues. Germline V lookup: CDR1 SGHRS, CDR2 YFSETQ. With V trimmed by 7 bases and J by 0 bases, 0 bases remained unmatched.

The chain is built from TRBV19 and TRBJ1-1; 8 bases align to TRBD1. Germline CDR1 and CDR2: LNHDA and SQIVND (reference sequence). V was clipped by 4 bases and J by 5 bases; unmatched bases: 15. CDR3 length: 17 amino acids. The CDR3 loop reads CASSTQTGGWGRTEAFF. CDR3 coding DNA: TGTGCCAGTAGTACCCAAACAGGGGGATGGGGTCGGACTGAAGCTTTCTTT.

The chain links TRBV6-5 to TRBJ2-1, with D perhaps matching TRBD2 (6 bases). The CDR3 length is 15 residues. Trimming took 2 bases from V and 9 from J, leaving 17 bases between them. Per germline, CDR1 MNHEY and CDR2 SVGAGI. For the CDR3, the DNA is TGTGCCAGCAGTTACACCGGGAGTGGGGCAAGTGAGCAGTTCTTC. Amino acids: CASSYTGSGASEQFF.